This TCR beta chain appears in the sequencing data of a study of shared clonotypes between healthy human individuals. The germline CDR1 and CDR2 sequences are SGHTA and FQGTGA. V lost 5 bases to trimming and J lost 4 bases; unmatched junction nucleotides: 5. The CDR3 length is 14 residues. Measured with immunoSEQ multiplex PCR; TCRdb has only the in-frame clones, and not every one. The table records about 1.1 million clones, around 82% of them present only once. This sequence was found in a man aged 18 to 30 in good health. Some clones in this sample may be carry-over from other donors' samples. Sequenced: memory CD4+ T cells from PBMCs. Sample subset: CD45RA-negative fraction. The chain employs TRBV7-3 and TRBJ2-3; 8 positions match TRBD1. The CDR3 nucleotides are TGTGCCAGCAGCGGACAGGGAGGAGCAGATACGCAGTATTTT. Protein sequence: CASSGQGGADTQYF.